The T cell receptor beta chain under discussion was sequenced for a study of blood T cells in healthy people across ages. Whole-study results and caveats: Naive T cell percentage showed a strong correlation with the diversity of TCR beta.

It was with a sample-barcoded 5' primer and a J-beta primer mix that a second PCR of roughly 6 to 12 cycles was run. CDR3-containing paired-end reads numbering at least 2.5 million came from each sample. A single record per CDR3 protein comes from TCRdb applying MiXCR to the 5' RACE reads. Of about 1,400,000 distinct CDR3 sequences detected, 42% appear once; the ten largest clones hold under 8%. Looked up from germline, CDR1 is MNHNY and CDR2 is SVGAGI (reference sequence). This CDR3 has 15 amino acids. The V end was cut by 6 bases, the J end by 0 bases, with 11 bases between. Concerning this clonotype itself: What it binds is unknown.

This TCR came from a woman between 18 and 30 years old in good health. Input material: blood. The rearrangement links TRBV6-6 to TRBJ2-2, with TRBD1 as a possible D gene (5 bases). CDR3 sequence (DNA): TGTGCCAGCAGGGACACTCGATCGAACACCGGGGAGCTGTTTTTT. Translating it yields CASRDTRSNTGELFF.